What follows are 17 T cell receptor beta chains derived from one specimen sequenced in a study of blood T cell repertoires in COVID-19. Only in-frame clones appear in the TCRdb table, and some are missing; sequencing was by immunoSEQ multiplex PCR. The data hold more than 75,000 clones, with 87% observed a single time. Material for sequencing was peripheral blood. These receptors all stem from a man aged 25-45 years with acute or convalescent COVID-19.

The V and J genes are TRBV7-3 and TRBJ1-3; D might be TRBD1 (5 bases). V lost 4 bases to trimming and J lost 2 bases, with 12 bases between them. This CDR3 comprises 15 residues. Germline loops: CDR1 SGHTA, CDR2 FQGTGA. CDR3 nucleotides: TGTGCCAGCAGCTCTTCAGGGCAGCCTGGAAACACCATATATTTT. It translates to CASSSSGQPGNTIYF.

The V call is TRBV10-3, the J call TRBJ2-1; TRBD2 agrees at 7 bases. V shed 3 bases and J 0 bases; nucleotides not matched to a gene: 5. Germline CDR1 is ENHRY and CDR2 is SYGVKD. The CDR3 covers 16 residues. Here the CDR3 DNA reads TGTGCCATCAGTGATGGTGGCGGGAGCTCCTACAATGAGCAGTTCTTC. This codes for CAISDGGGSSYNEQFF.

V usage is TRBV5-6 and J usage is TRBJ2-7, with D possibly being TRBD2 (6 bases). The CDR3 runs to 14 residues. Germline CDR1 reads SGHDT; CDR2 reads YYEEEE. V shed 4 bases and J shed 4 bases, with 15 bases lying between them. The CDR3: CASSVPGDSYEQYF. CDR3 coding DNA: TGTGCCAGCAGCGTCCCGGGGGACTCATACGAGCAGTACTTC.

This chain connects TRBV5-1 to TRBJ2-4; 9 positions match TRBD2. V gave up 1 base and J gave up 4 bases; unmatched junction bases: 9. The V gene's germline CDR1 is SGHRS and CDR2 YFSETQ. The CDR3 runs 17 residues. CDR3 DNA sequence: TGCGCCAGCAGCTTGATAGCGGGAGACGCCTTGAAAAACATTCAGTACTTC. It is translated as CASSLIAGDALKNIQYF.

The rearrangement joins TRBV27 to TRBJ2-7; D might be TRBD2 (9 bases). Germline-derived CDR1 and CDR2 are MNHEY and SMNVEV (reference sequence). Trimming stripped 5 bases from V and 3 bases from J, with 26 bases between. CDR3 length equals 18 residues. CDR3 in amino acids: CASSPRGPGRAGGYEQYF. The CDR3 DNA reads as TGTGCCAGCAGTCCCAGGGGGCCGGGGCGAGCGGGAGGCTACGAGCAGTACTTC.

This clone was recorded once. This sequence joins TRBV12-3 or TRBV12-4 and TRBJ1-4; 7 bases map to TRBD1. V trimming: 10 bases; J trimming: 7 bases; junction bases outside the gene matches: 6. The CDR3 sequence is 12 residues long. The CDR3 DNA sequence: TGTGCCACCCGAAGGGGGCGTGAAAAACTGTTTTTT. It codes for CATRRGREKLFF.

The chain links TRBV7-9 to TRBJ2-7; 8 positions match TRBD2. The V gene end was trimmed by 4 bases and the J gene end by 3 bases; junction bases not matched to a gene: 5. Germline V gene sequence: CDR1 SEHNR, CDR2 FQNEAQ (reference sequence). This CDR3 has 14 residues. The CDR3 sequence: CASSYPGLDYEQYF. The CDR3 DNA reads as TGTGCCAGCAGCTACCCGGGACTAGACTACGAGCAGTACTTC.

This chain links TRBV28 with TRBJ1-5; D is ambiguous. V was shortened by 11 bases and J by 3 bases, with 20 bases between the two germline ends. CDR1 is MDHEN and CDR2 is SYDVKM in the germline V gene. The CDR3 covers 15 residues. The CDR3 DNA sequence: TGTGCCGGACGACCCGGAGGAGGTAACAATCAGCCCCAGCATTTT. This codes for CAGRPGGGNNQPQHF.

The chain has TRBV3-1 (or the pseudogene TRBV3-2) and TRBJ2-5; D uncertain. The germline gives CDR1 LGHDT, CDR2 YNNKEL (reference sequence). CDR3 length equals 11 residues. The V gene lost 3 bases and the J gene lost 4 bases, with 3 bases spanning the gap. CDR3 protein: CASSHIETQYF. The CDR3 region has the DNA TGTGCCAGCAGCCATATAGAGACCCAGTACTTC.

The chain links TRBV6-2 or TRBV6-3 to TRBJ2-7; maybe TRBD2 (6 bases). Germline CDR1 and CDR2: MNHEY and SVGEGT. This CDR3 is 14 amino acids long. V dropped 2 bases and J dropped 3 bases, with 11 bases sitting between them. CDR3: CASSYEAGIYEQYF. DNA of the CDR3: TGTGCCAGCAGTTACGAGGCGGGGATCTACGAGCAGTACTTC.

V is TRBV5-1 and J is TRBJ2-2, with D maybe TRBD1 (6 bases). This CDR3 has 16 residues. Germline lookup yields CDR1 SGHRS and CDR2 YFSETQ. Trimming shortened V by 3 bases and J by 1 base, and 13 bases separated the two germline ends. The CDR3 spells CASSSRTAENTGELFF. Here the CDR3 DNA reads TGCGCCAGCAGCTCGAGGACAGCGGAGAACACCGGGGAGCTGTTTTTT.

This clone was seen only once. The chain has TRBV5-1 and TRBJ1-1; 7 nucleotides align to TRBD1. Germline CDR1 SGHRS, CDR2 YFSETQ. CDR3 length: 13 amino acids. The V segment lost 8 bases and the J segment 3 bases; nucleotides outside the gene matches: 7. CDR3 nucleotide sequence: TGCGCCAGTGAAAGACAGGGAGACACTGAAGCTTTCTTT. Translation: CASERQGDTEAFF. Filled out from reference TRBV5-1 and TRBJ1-1, the complete variable domain reads KAGVTQTPRYLIKTRGQQVTLSCSPISGHRSVSWYQQTPGQGLQFLFEYFSETQRNKGNFPGRFSGRQFSNSRSEMNVSTLELGDSALYLCASERQGDTEAFFGQGTRLTVV.

The chain carries TRBV19 and TRBJ2-5; D might be TRBD1 (5 bases). CDR3 length equals 13 residues. Germline V CDR1 and CDR2: LNHDA, SQIVND (reference sequence). The ends were cut back, 1 base at V and 2 bases at J, with 5 bases in the middle. The CDR3 nucleotides are TGTGCCAGTAGTATAGGACAGCAAGAGACCCAGTACTTC. Translated: CASSIGQQETQYF.

The chain uses TRBV7-3 and TRBJ2-2; D perhaps matches TRBD1 (5 bases). The CDR3 has 12 residues. Germline values: CDR1 SGHTA, CDR2 FQGTGA. The V end lost 2 bases, the J end lost 7 bases, and 5 bases lay between the germline ends. The CDR3 nucleotides are TGTGCCAGCAGCTTACAGGGCGGGGAGCTGTTTTTT. It codes for CASSLQGGELFF.

The CDR3 here is CASSLSGTRREQYF. CDR3 bases: TGCGCCAGCAGCCTCTCTGGGACTAGGCGCGAGCAGTACTTC. The J gene is TRBJ2-7, the V gene TRBV5-1, with 8 bases aligning to TRBD2. CDR3 size: 14 residues. J was trimmed by 6 bases and V by 4 bases; bases with no gene match: 9. Germline assignment: CDR1 SGHRS and CDR2 YFSETQ.

A single count supports this clone. The chain joins TRBV5-1 to TRBJ1-1, with 10 bases that match TRBD1. Per the germline V gene, CDR1 is SGHRS and CDR2 is YFSETQ. The CDR3 spans 18 residues. The ends lost 0 bases at V and 4 bases at J; junction bases unmatched: 12. The DNA for the CDR3 is TGCGCCAGCAGCTTGGATGGACAGGGGGGTATCGTAGGCACTGAAGCTTTCTTT. Protein sequence: CASSLDGQGGIVGTEAFF. The complete variable domain, with remaining parts taken from reference TRBV5-1 and TRBJ1-1, reads KAGVTQTPRYLIKTRGQQVTLSCSPISGHRSVSWYQQTPGQGLQFLFEYFSETQRNKGNFPGRFSGRQFSNSRSEMNVSTLELGDSALYLCASSLDGQGGIVGTEAFFGQGTRLTVV.

The V and J genes are TRBV7-6 and TRBJ2-2; D possibly corresponds to TRBD2 (6 bases). The germline gives CDR1 SGHVS, CDR2 FNYEAQ. V shed 1 base and J shed 7 bases, with 19 bases lying between them. This CDR3 is 17 amino acids long. CDR3 nucleotide sequence: TGTGCCAGCAGCTTAGGGCTCGGGAGAGGATTGGGCGGGGAGCTGTTTTTT. This sequence encodes CASSLGLGRGLGGELFF.